The clone carrying this T cell receptor beta chain appeared a few times. The sample contains more than one DNA sequence encoding this CDR3. This sample was taken from a study of blood T cell repertoires in COVID-19. Germline CDR1 reads SGDLS; CDR2 reads YYNGEE. Trimming shortened V by 0 bases and J by 1 base, and 4 bases separated the two germline ends. The CDR3 covers 14 residues. The table came from immunoSEQ multiplex PCR; TCRdb's copy has only in-frame clones and leaves some out. The table includes over 200,000 clones, 83% detected once. Sample: peripheral blood. V gene TRBV9 combines with J gene TRBJ2-2; no clear D gene. This clonotype was obtained from a woman under 40 with COVID-19, enrolled during active disease. The CDR3: CASSVGGNTGELFF. The DNA of the CDR3 is TGTGCCAGCAGCGTAGGAGGGAACACCGGGGAGCTGTTTTTT.